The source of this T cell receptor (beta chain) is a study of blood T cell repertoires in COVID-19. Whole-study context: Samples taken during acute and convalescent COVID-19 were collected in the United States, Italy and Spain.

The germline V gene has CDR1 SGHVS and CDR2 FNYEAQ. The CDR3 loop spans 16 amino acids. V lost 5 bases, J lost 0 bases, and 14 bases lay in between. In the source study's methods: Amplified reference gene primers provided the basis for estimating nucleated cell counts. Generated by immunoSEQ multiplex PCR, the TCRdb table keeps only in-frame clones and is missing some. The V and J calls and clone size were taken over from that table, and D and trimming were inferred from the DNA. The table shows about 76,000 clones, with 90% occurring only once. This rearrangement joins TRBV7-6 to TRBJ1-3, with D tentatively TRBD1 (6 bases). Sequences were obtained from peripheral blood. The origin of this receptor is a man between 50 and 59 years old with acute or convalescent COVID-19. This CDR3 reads CASSTRQELSGNTIYF. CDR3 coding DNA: TGTGCCAGCAGCACCCGACAGGAACTCTCTGGAAACACCATATATTTT.